The 26 T cell receptor beta chains presented below share a single source sample, sequenced in a study of cytomegalovirus exposure and HLA in healthy donors. Using immunoSEQ multiplex PCR, the repertoire was profiled, and TCRdb retains in-frame clones only, with some absent. The sample holds 300,000 to 400,000 clones, approximately 85% seen once. The sequenced sample consisted of PBMCs. The receptors originated from a man aged 25-40 years in good health and CMV-seronegative.

The V call is TRBV5-5, the J call TRBJ1-3; D is unclear. Trimming stripped 5 bases from V and 0 bases from J, with 12 bases between. CDR1 and CDR2 (germline): SGHKS, YYEKEE (reference sequence). This CDR3 is 15 amino acids long. For the CDR3, the DNA is TGTGCCAGCAGAAACACCGGGAACTCTGGAAACACCATATATTTT. Translated: CASRNTGNSGNTIYF.

This clone was detected once. The chain is built from TRBV7-7 and TRBJ2-3; no clear D. The V gene lost 1 base and the J gene lost 3 bases, with 11 bases spanning the gap. This CDR3 is 15 amino acids long. The germline V gene has CDR1 SSHAT and CDR2 FNYEAQ (reference sequence). CDR3 loop: CASSLGDIGTDTQYF. The CDR3 nucleotides read TGTGCCAGCAGCTTAGGAGACATTGGGACAGATACGCAGTATTTT.

The CDR3 DNA reads TGTGCCATCAGTGAGTCGACAGGGCTCACATACGAGCAGTACTTC. It codes for CAISESTGLTYEQYF. The genes are TRBV10-3 and TRBJ2-7; 7 bases map to TRBD1. Germline V gene data show CDR1 as ENHRY and CDR2 as SYGVKD. J lost 4 bases, V lost 0 bases, and 6 bases had no gene match. CDR3 length equals 15 residues.

This chain links TRBV2 with TRBJ1-1, with 10 bases lining up with TRBD1. V shed 5 bases and J 3 bases; nucleotides not matched to a gene: 9. Germline V lookup: CDR1 SNHLY, CDR2 FYNNEI. This CDR3 comprises 16 residues. The CDR3 DNA reads as TGTGCCAGCAGTCGGGACAGGGGTTTCTCGGACACTGAAGCTTTCTTT. Residues: CASSRDRGFSDTEAFF.

The chain uses TRBV6-6 and TRBJ1-6; maybe TRBD1 (5 bases). The CDR3 is 16 residues long. Trimming removed 5 bases at V and 4 bases at J, with 15 bases between. Germline V CDR1 and CDR2: MNHNY, SVGAGI (reference sequence). In nucleotides, the CDR3 is TGTGCCAGCAGTATAAGGGGTACCCATTATAATTCACCCCTCCACTTT. Translation gives CASSIRGTHYNSPLHF.

This chain uses TRBV6-5 with TRBJ2-7, with TRBD1 as a possible D gene (5 bases). This CDR3 region has 16 residues. V shed 0 bases and J shed 3 bases, with 15 bases lying between them. Germline assignment: CDR1 MNHEY and CDR2 SVGAGI. CDR3 protein: CASSYSKLRGFYEQYF. The CDR3 region has the DNA TGTGCCAGCAGTTACTCGAAACTAAGGGGTTTCTACGAGCAGTACTTC.

V is TRBV5-1 and J is TRBJ2-1; 12 nucleotides agree with TRBD1. V shed 0 bases and J 8 bases; nucleotides not matched to a gene: 9. CDR3 length equals 17 residues. Per the germline V gene, CDR1 is SGHRS and CDR2 is YFSETQ. The CDR3 spells CASSLVGKGQGAYEQFF. CDR3 DNA: TGCGCCAGCAGCTTGGTCGGGAAGGGACAGGGGGCTTATGAGCAGTTCTTC.

The chain uses TRBV30 and TRBJ1-4; no firm D call. This CDR3 comprises 14 residues. Looked up from germline, CDR1 is GTSNPN and CDR2 is SVGIG (reference sequence). The germline V and J ends were trimmed by 8 bases and 0 bases, with 13 bases remaining between them. The CDR3 DNA sequence: TGTGCCCAACAATATTCGACAACTAATGAAAAACTGTTTTTT. As protein: CAQQYSTTNEKLFF.

The rearrangement joins TRBV5-6 to TRBJ2-3; TRBD2 aligns across 12 bases. V was clipped by 3 bases and J by 2 bases; unmatched bases: 4. Germline CDR1 is SGHDT and CDR2 is YYEEEE. This CDR3 is 16 amino acids long. CDR3 in amino acids: CASSSPSGGATDTQYF. The CDR3 DNA follows: TGTGCCAGCAGCTCCCCTAGCGGGGGGGCCACAGATACGCAGTATTTT.

This chain joins TRBV29-1 and TRBJ1-1, with TRBD1 matching 10 bases. From germline, CDR1 is SQVTM and CDR2 ANQGSEA. This CDR3 has 15 amino acids. The junction had 12 bases not matched to a gene; V was cut back by 4 bases and J by 7 bases. The CDR3 DNA reads TGCAGCGTTGGGGGGACAGGGGCGGGCCAGGGTGAAGCTTTCTTT. Protein: CSVGGTGAGQGEAFF.

The chain carries TRBV10-3 and TRBJ1-1; possibly TRBD1 for D (6 bases). Germline lookup yields CDR1 ENHRY and CDR2 SYGVKD. CDR3 length: 12 residues. The V and J ends lost 8 bases and 1 base respectively, with 8 bases between them. The CDR3 coding sequence is TGTGCCATCGGACAGTCGAACACTGAAGCTTTCTTT. Its translation: CAIGQSNTEAFF.

V is TRBV2 and J is TRBJ1-6, with 7 bases identical to TRBD1. CDR1 is SNHLY, CDR2 FYNNEI, per germline. V was pared by 7 bases and J by 11 bases, with 11 bases of the junction left unmatched. This CDR3 has 14 residues. The CDR3 bases are TGTGCCAGCAAAGTTGGGGACAGCTCCCCACCCCTCCACTTT. It yields the protein CASKVGDSSPPLHF. Combining the CDR3 with reference TRBV2 and TRBJ1-6 gives the whole variable domain EPEVTQTPSHQVTQMGQEVILRCVPISNHLYFYWYRQILGQKVEFLVSFYNNEISEKSEIFDDQFSVERPDGSNFTLKIRSTKLEDSAMYFCASKVGDSSPPLHFGNGTRLTVT.

The chain couples TRBV6-5 to TRBJ2-7; 8 bases line up with TRBD1. Unmatched junction bases numbered 8, after V lost 5 bases and J lost 5 bases. CDR3 size: 14 residues. CDR1 and CDR2 from the germline V gene are MNHEY and SVGAGI. CDR3 region: CASSTGTGRDEQYF. The DNA of the CDR3 is TGTGCCAGCAGTACCGGGACAGGCAGGGACGAGCAGTACTTC.

This rearrangement joins TRBV27 to TRBJ1-2, with D maybe TRBD1 (5 bases). The V gene's germline CDR1 is MNHEY and CDR2 SMNVEV (reference sequence). V lost 5 bases, J lost 5 bases, and 15 bases lay in between. The CDR3 loop spans 14 amino acids. In nucleotides, the CDR3 is TGTGCCAGCAGTCGGGAGGGACCCCATTATGGCTACACCTTC. Protein product: CASSREGPHYGYTF.

This chain connects TRBV5-1 to TRBJ2-7; 7 bases are a match to TRBD1. Germline V gives CDR1 SGHRS, CDR2 YFSETQ. The CDR3 is made up of 14 amino acids. The trim removed 5 bases at V and 2 bases at J, leaving 7 bases unmatched. DNA for the CDR3: TGCGCCAGCAGTAACAGGGGACCGACCTACGAGCAGTACTTC. Translation: CASSNRGPTYEQYF.

The gene calls are TRBV5-1 and TRBJ1-4; no clear D. Between the trimmed V and J ends, which lost 2 bases and 2 bases, there was a span of 13 bases. Germline CDR1 reads SGHRS; CDR2 reads YFSETQ. The CDR3 extends over 16 amino acids. CDR3 sequence: CASSLTSGQTNEKLFF. CDR3 bases: TGCGCCAGCAGCTTAACTTCAGGCCAGACTAATGAAAAACTGTTTTTT.

The chain carries TRBV7-9 and TRBJ2-1; 9 bases map to TRBD1. After removal of 1 base from V and 6 bases from J, the junction contained 13 bases not matched to a gene. CDR1 and CDR2 from the germline V gene are SEHNR and FQNEAQ (reference sequence). The CDR3 has 18 residues. The CDR3: CASSLGWLGQGTFNEQFF. CDR3 in DNA: TGTGCCAGCAGCTTAGGGTGGCTCGGACAGGGGACCTTCAATGAGCAGTTCTTC. Based on the CDR3 plus reference TRBV7-9 and TRBJ2-1, the full variable domain is DTGVSQNPRHKITKRGQNVTFRCDPISEHNRLYWYRQTLGQGPEFLTYFQNEAQLEKSRLLSDRFSAERPKGSFSTLEIQRTEQGDSAMYLCASSLGWLGQGTFNEQFFGPGTRLTVL.

V is TRBV5-4 and J is TRBJ2-1, with 9 nucleotides matching TRBD2. The CDR3 runs to 12 residues. In germline, CDR1 is SGHNT, CDR2 YYREEE (reference sequence). V was clipped by 5 bases and J by 9 bases; unmatched bases: 3. CDR3 in amino acids: CASRGTSTEQFF. The CDR3 nucleotides read TGTGCCAGCAGGGGGACTAGCACTGAGCAGTTCTTC.

The rearrangement uses TRBV6-6 and TRBJ2-7, with a weak D call TRBD1 (5 bases). Trimming shortened V by 9 bases and J by 7 bases, and 19 bases separated the two germline ends. CDR3 length: 13 amino acids. The germline V gene has CDR1 MNHNY and CDR2 SVGAGI (reference sequence). The CDR3 here is CASQDTLKGEQYF. The CDR3 DNA follows: TGTGCCAGTCAAGACACCTTGAAGGGGGAGCAGTACTTC.

The rearrangement joins TRBV25-1 to TRBJ2-5; 13 bases align to TRBD2. Germline assignment: CDR1 MGHDK and CDR2 SYGVNS. The CDR3 has 16 amino acids. After removal of 4 bases from V and 3 bases from J, the junction contained 5 bases not matched to a gene. CDR3 in DNA: TGTGCCAGCAGTGTAGGGGGACTAGCGGGGAAAGAGACCCAGTACTTC. It is translated as CASSVGGLAGKETQYF.

The chain recombines TRBV6-5 with TRBJ1-1; tentative D call: TRBD1 (6 bases). The CDR3 runs to 15 residues. V lost 0 bases and J lost 5, with 13 bases in between. CDR1 MNHEY and CDR2 SVGAGI come from the germline V gene. The CDR3 nucleotides read TGTGCCAGCAGTTACTCGAACAGGGTATGGACTGAAGCTTTCTTT. Translating gives CASSYSNRVWTEAFF.

A note on this clone: The sample contains more than one DNA sequence encoding this CDR3. The rearrangement joins TRBV19 to TRBJ1-2, with 7 bases fitting TRBD1. With 1 base clipped from V and 4 bases from J, the junction kept 0 bases outside the gene matches. Germline CDR1 and CDR2: LNHDA and SQIVND (reference sequence). This CDR3 comprises 13 residues. The chain's CDR3 is CASSIGTGYGYTF. CDR3 DNA: TGTGCCAGTAGTATAGGGACAGGCTATGGCTACACCTTC.

The chain uses TRBV25-1 and TRBJ1-4; D remains ambiguous. Deletions cut 3 bases from V and 2 bases from J, with 10 bases between. Germline CDR1 and CDR2: MGHDK and SYGVNS. The CDR3 totals 15 residues. The CDR3 loop is CASSDGGPTNEKLFF. CDR3 bases: TGTGCCAGCAGTGATGGAGGGCCGACTAATGAAAAACTGTTTTTT.

CDR3 amino acids: CASSEEGLAGALGELFF. The CDR3 DNA follows: TGCGCCAGCAGCGAAGAAGGACTAGCGGGGGCCCTGGGGGAGCTGTTTTTT. The chain links TRBV5-1 to TRBJ2-2; 13 bases match TRBD2. Germline CDR1 and CDR2: SGHRS and YFSETQ. The CDR3 is made up of 17 amino acids. The V and J ends lost 4 bases and 8 bases, in that order; junction bases with no gene match: 11.

V is TRBV7-9 and J is TRBJ2-2, with D possibly TRBD1 on 5 matching bases. Germline V gene data show CDR1 as SEHNR and CDR2 as FQNEAQ (reference sequence). V shed 3 bases and J shed 0 bases, with 8 bases lying between them. This CDR3 has 15 amino acids. CDR3 loop: CASSFLRANTGELFF. DNA for the CDR3: TGTGCCAGCAGCTTCCTCAGGGCGAACACCGGGGAGCTGTTTTTT.

The chain carries TRBV6-6 and TRBJ1-1, with unresolved D. The germline CDR1 and CDR2 sequences are MNHNY and SVGAGI (reference sequence). The V gene lost 5 bases and the J gene lost 0 bases, with 7 bases spanning the gap. The CDR3 loop spans 13 amino acids. The DNA for the CDR3 is TGTGCCAGCAGTGCACACCTGAACACTGAAGCTTTCTTT. This codes for CASSAHLNTEAFF.